The 10 T cell receptor beta chains below come from one sample, sequenced in a study of response to subunit inactivated influenza vaccine. MiXCR was run by TCRdb on the RT-PCR reads, yielding one entry per CDR3 protein. The sample lists more than 700,000 distinct CDR3 sequences; around 20% were seen once. Sequenced here: PBMCs from blood, sampled around 5 days after vaccination. The receptors shown here come from a man in his forties or fifties who received an inactivated influenza vaccine.

The chain employs TRBV28 and TRBJ1-4, with 10 positions matching TRBD1. V was clipped by 6 bases and J by 7 bases; unmatched bases: 2. CDR1 is MDHEN and CDR2 is SYDVKM in the germline V gene. There are 13 residues in the CDR3. Here the CDR3 reads CASRTGGTEKLFF. The CDR3 DNA reads TGTGCCAGCAGGACAGGGGGCACTGAAAAACTGTTTTTT.

V is TRBV5-6 and J is TRBJ1-1; TRBD1 aligns across 8 bases. The CDR3 has 16 residues. V was pared by 0 bases and J by 1 base, with 5 bases of the junction left unmatched. Germline V gives CDR1 SGHDT, CDR2 YYEEEE. This CDR3 reads CASSLATGGWNTEAFF. CDR3 bases: TGTGCCAGCAGCTTGGCTACAGGGGGTTGGAACACTGAAGCTTTCTTT.

This clonotype was observed many times. The chain employs TRBV29-1 and TRBJ2-1; the match to TRBD2 covers 13 bases. Germline CDR1 and CDR2: SQVTM and ANQGSEA. The CDR3 sequence is 13 residues long. J was trimmed by 5 bases and V by 7 bases; bases with no gene match: 2. The CDR3 here is CSAGLAGNNEQFF. DNA for the CDR3: TGCAGCGCGGGACTAGCGGGAAACAATGAGCAGTTCTTC.

This clonotype was counted many times. The chain is built from TRBV7-6 and TRBJ1-6, with TRBD1 matching over 7 bases. This CDR3 spans 17 amino acids. Germline V CDR1 and CDR2: SGHVS, FNYEAQ. V was clipped by 4 bases and J by 0 bases; unmatched bases: 6. The CDR3 DNA reads as TGTGCCAGCAGCTATACGGGACAGAGCTCCTATAATTCACCCCTCCACTTT. Translation: CASSYTGQSSYNSPLHF.

CDR3 bases: TGCAGTGCTACCCGGGAGAGTGAGCAGTTCTTC. It encodes CSATRESEQFF. The rearrangement links TRBV20-1 to TRBJ2-1, with a tentative D call TRBD2 (6 bases). Germline V gene sequence: CDR1 DFQATT, CDR2 SNEGSKA (reference sequence). This CDR3 comprises 11 residues. V lost 4 bases and J lost 9, with 10 bases in between.

The V gene is TRBV2, the J gene TRBJ2-3, with a possible D match to TRBD1 (6 bases). This CDR3 region has 15 residues. The V gene lost 7 bases and the J gene lost 0 bases, with 14 bases spanning the gap. CDR1 and CDR2 from the germline V gene are SNHLY and FYNNEI. The CDR3, as DNA: TGTGCCAGCACTAGAATACAGGGAAGCACAGATACGCAGTATTTT. This gives the protein CASTRIQGSTDTQYF.

V and J are TRBV10-3 and TRBJ2-2; possibly TRBD1 for D (6 bases). Between the trimmed V and J ends, which lost 4 bases and 6 bases, there was a span of 9 bases. Germline CDR1 ENHRY, CDR2 SYGVKD. The length of the CDR3 is 13 residues. The CDR3 bases are TGTGCCATCAGTGTACAGGGAGCCGGGGAGCTGTTTTTT. This translates into CAISVQGAGELFF.

V usage is TRBV4-3 and J usage is TRBJ2-1; 8 positions agree with TRBD2. V shed 4 bases, J shed 10 bases, and the junction held 12 bases outside the gene matches. Germline loops: CDR1 LGHNA, CDR2 YSLEER. This CDR3 has 15 residues. The CDR3 DNA sequence: TGCGCCAGCAGCCCTGGACTAGCCGTAGCAGGGGAGCAGTTCTTC. Protein product: CASSPGLAVAGEQFF.

V usage is TRBV5-1 and J usage is TRBJ2-5, with 7 bases aligning to TRBD2. The germline V gene encodes CDR1 SGHRS and CDR2 YFSETQ. The V and J ends lost 0 bases and 3 bases, in that order; junction bases with no gene match: 2. The CDR3 runs to 14 residues. The CDR3 region is CASSLGTSEETQYF. The CDR3 nucleotides read TGCGCCAGCAGCTTGGGGACTAGTGAAGAGACCCAGTACTTC. Full variable domain (rest looked up from reference TRBV5-1 and TRBJ2-5): KAGVTQTPRYLIKTRGQQVTLSCSPISGHRSVSWYQQTPGQGLQFLFEYFSETQRNKGNFPGRFSGRQFSNSRSEMNVSTLELGDSALYLCASSLGTSEETQYFGPGTRLLVL.

This clonotype has more than one count but fewer than ten. The chain employs TRBV7-2 and TRBJ2-2, with 12 positions matching TRBD1. Germline-derived CDR1 and CDR2 are SGHTA and FQGNSA. The junction had 3 bases not matched to a gene; V was cut back by 3 bases and J by 4 bases. The CDR3 totals 16 residues. The CDR3 nucleotides are TGTGCCAGCAGCTTGGGACAGGGGGCGTCCACCGGGGAGCTGTTTTTT. This translates into CASSLGQGASTGELFF.